The 27 T cell receptor beta chains given below trace back to one sample, sequenced in a study of T cell responses to AZD1222 COVID-19 vaccine. TCRdb keeps only in-frame clones here, not all; method: immunoSEQ multiplex PCR. The top ten hold roughly 2.3% of the sample, which has tens of thousands of clones, approximately 89% seen once. The material sequenced was peripheral blood, taken on day 0 of AZD1222 vaccination. All receptors come from an adult in good health.

This sequence joins TRBV7-9 and TRBJ1-5; D gene unclear. V lost 1 base and J lost 7, with 5 bases in between. CDR3 size: 12 residues. Germline CDR1 and CDR2: SEHNR and FQNEAQ (reference sequence). The CDR3 here is CASSLDSQPQHF. In DNA form, the CDR3 reads TGTGCCAGCAGCTTAGATTCCCAGCCCCAGCATTTT. Full variable domain (rest looked up from reference TRBV7-9 and TRBJ1-5): DTGVSQNPRHKITKRGQNVTFRCDPISEHNRLYWYRQTLGQGPEFLTYFQNEAQLEKSRLLSDRFSAERPKGSFSTLEIQRTEQGDSAMYLCASSLDSQPQHFGDGTRLSIL.

This chain uses TRBV19 with TRBJ1-1, with 8 bases that match TRBD1. V was pared by 6 bases and J by 1 base, with 1 base of the junction left unmatched. CDR1 and CDR2 (germline): LNHDA, SQIVND (reference sequence). The CDR3 runs to 13 residues. DNA of the CDR3: TGTGCCAGTAGGGACAGGGCGAACACTGAAGCTTTCTTT. This encodes CASRDRANTEAFF. The entire variable domain, with the rest obtained from reference TRBV19 and TRBJ1-1, is as follows: DGGITQSPKYLFRKEGQNVTLSCEQNLNHDAMYWYRQDPGQGLRLIYYSQIVNDFQKGDIAEGYSVSREKKESFPLTVTSAQKNPTAFYLCASRDRANTEAFFGQGTRLTVV.

In nucleotides, the CDR3 is TGTGCCAGCAGTTACCCTACTAGCGGGGGATACAATGAGCAGTTCTTC. Translated: CASSYPTSGGYNEQFF. The rearrangement links TRBV6-5 to TRBJ2-1, with 11 bases identical to TRBD2. The CDR3 spans 16 residues. Germline CDR1 reads MNHEY; CDR2 reads SVGAGI. V was clipped by 2 bases and J by 4 bases; unmatched bases: 4.

J is TRBJ1-5 and V is TRBV6-6, with 8 bases matching TRBD1. Unmatched junction bases numbered 4, after V lost 11 bases and J lost 4 bases. The germline V gene has CDR1 MNHNY and CDR2 SVGAGI (reference sequence). The CDR3 spans 12 residues. For the CDR3, the DNA is TGTGCCGCGCAGGGGGCAAATCAGCCCCAGCATTTT. Translated, it gives CAAQGANQPQHF.

V and J are TRBV9 and TRBJ1-3; D is undetermined. Germline V lookup: CDR1 SGDLS, CDR2 YYNGEE. CDR3 size: 14 residues. Trimming left V 4 bases short and J 2 bases short, with 10 bases between. The CDR3 reads CASSPRGTGNTIYF. The CDR3 nucleotides read TGTGCCAGCAGCCCCCGTGGGACTGGAAACACCATATATTTT.

The chain employs TRBV6-2 or TRBV6-3 and TRBJ1-2; unclear D gene. V lost 2 bases and J lost 7, with 14 bases in between. Germline CDR1 MNHEY, CDR2 SVGEGT. The CDR3 runs 14 residues. CDR3 DNA sequence: TGTGCCAGCAGTTACCACAGCAAAGGAGGTGGCTACACCTTC. Amino acids: CASSYHSKGGGYTF.

This sequence joins TRBV11-2 and TRBJ2-3; 7 bases agree with TRBD2. V trimming: 4 bases; J trimming: 6 bases; junction bases outside the gene matches: 13. The CDR3 consists of 16 residues. Per the germline V gene, CDR1 is SGHAT and CDR2 is FQNNGV. The CDR3 loop is CASSSAGGGGSDTQYF. Here the CDR3 DNA reads TGTGCCAGCAGCTCAGCCGGTGGCGGGGGATCGGATACGCAGTATTTT.

This chain uses TRBV9 with TRBJ1-2; D ambiguous. V was cut by 0 bases and J by 8 bases, with 8 bases left in between. The germline CDR1 and CDR2 sequences are SGDLS and YYNGEE. CDR3 size: 12 residues. The CDR3 DNA reads TGTGCCAGCAGCGTAGGATGGGTCGGCTACACCTTC. It is translated as CASSVGWVGYTF.

Here the CDR3 reads CSASDNNEQFF. The DNA of the CDR3 is TGCAGTGCCTCGGACAACAATGAGCAGTTCTTC. The gene calls are TRBV20-1 and TRBJ2-1; tentatively, D is TRBD1 (5 bases). CDR1 is DFQATT, CDR2 SNEGSKA, per germline (reference sequence). Trimming removed 6 bases from V and 5 bases from J, with 8 bases in between. CDR3 length equals 11 residues.

This chain joins TRBV6-2 or TRBV6-3 and TRBJ2-3, with D unresolved. CDR3 length: 15 amino acids. Germline CDR1 reads MNHEY; CDR2 reads SVGEGT. Between the trimmed V and J ends, which lost 4 bases and 2 bases, there was a span of 13 bases. Here the CDR3 DNA reads TGTGCCAGCAGTTCCCTTGGGCGGTCCACAGATACGCAGTATTTT. This sequence encodes CASSSLGRSTDTQYF.

This clone was observed once. V and J are TRBV6-5 and TRBJ1-2; TRBD1 aligns across 10 bases. After removal of 6 bases from V and 6 bases from J, the junction contained 4 bases not matched to a gene. Germline V gene sequence: CDR1 MNHEY, CDR2 SVGAGI. The CDR3 runs 13 residues. This chain's CDR3 is CASRRQGAHGYTF. Written as DNA, the CDR3 is TGTGCCAGCAGGAGACAGGGGGCCCATGGCTACACCTTC.

This chain uses TRBV3-1 (or the pseudogene TRBV3-2) with TRBJ1-6; D unresolved. Trimming cost V 1 base and J 9 bases, with 7 bases left between them. In germline, CDR1 is LGHDT, CDR2 YNNKEL (reference sequence). The CDR3 sequence is 13 residues long. CDR3 residues: CASSQGTGSPLHF. The CDR3 nucleotides read TGTGCCAGCAGCCAAGGTACGGGTTCACCCCTCCACTTT.

The CDR3 nucleotides are TGTGCCAGTAGTATGGCAGGGGCCCGGGAGCTGTTTTTT. It yields the protein CASSMAGARELFF. The chain carries TRBV19 and TRBJ2-2, with a possible D match to TRBD1 (6 bases). Trimming took 3 bases from V and 9 from J, leaving 11 bases between them. The CDR3 has 13 residues. Germline V gives CDR1 LNHDA, CDR2 SQIVND (reference sequence).

This chain joins TRBV12-3 or TRBV12-4 and TRBJ1-1, with a possible D match to TRBD1 (6 bases). The V end lost 4 bases, the J end lost 5 bases, and 11 bases lay between the germline ends. CDR3 length equals 13 residues. The CDR3 DNA is TGTGCCAGCAGTTACAGGGAAGTTACTGAAGCTTTCTTT. This gives the protein CASSYREVTEAFF.

The chain employs TRBV18 and TRBJ1-2; tentatively, D is TRBD1 (5 bases). The germline CDR1 and CDR2 sequences are KGHSH and LQKENI. V was clipped by 6 bases and J by 7 bases, with 12 bases between them. This CDR3 has 12 residues. Here the CDR3 reads CASSTERGGYTF. The CDR3 DNA reads TGTGCCAGCTCCACCGAAAGGGGTGGCTACACCTTC.

The V gene is TRBV11-2, the J gene TRBJ2-7; D possibly corresponds to TRBD2 (5 bases). V was shortened by 2 bases and J by 0 bases, with 14 bases between the two germline ends. The germline gives CDR1 SGHAT, CDR2 FQNNGV. The CDR3 contains 16 residues. The CDR3 is CASSLIHSGSSYEQYF. DNA of the CDR3: TGTGCCAGCAGCTTAATTCATAGTGGGAGCTCCTACGAGCAGTACTTC. The full variable domain, with the rest looked up from reference TRBV11-2 and TRBJ2-7, is EAGVAQSPRYKIIEKRQSVAFWCNPISGHATLYWYQQILGQGPKLLIQFQNNGVVDDSQLPKDRFSAERLKGVDSTLKIQPAKLEDSAVYLCASSLIHSGSSYEQYFGPGTRLTVT.

The DNA of the CDR3 is TGTGCCAGCAGTTACCGTAGCGGGAGGACCTACGAGCAGTACTTC. It codes for CASSYRSGRTYEQYF. The chain recombines TRBV6-5 with TRBJ2-7, with 10 bases that match TRBD2. Per germline, CDR1 MNHEY and CDR2 SVGAGI. This CDR3 has 15 amino acids. The V and J ends lost 2 bases and 2 bases, in that order; junction bases with no gene match: 3.

On this clone: Other DNA sequences in this sample translate to the same CDR3. This chain uses TRBV7-2 with TRBJ2-3; D unresolved. V was cut by 4 bases and J by 2 bases, with 4 bases left in between. The CDR3 consists of 12 residues. The V gene's germline CDR1 is SGHTA and CDR2 FQGNSA. The CDR3 here is CASSSYTDTQYF. CDR3 in DNA: TGTGCCAGCAGCTCCTACACAGATACGCAGTATTTT.

The rearrangement links TRBV5-4 to TRBJ2-7; D might be TRBD1 (6 bases). Per the germline V gene, CDR1 is SGHNT and CDR2 is YYREEE (reference sequence). CDR3 length: 13 amino acids. V lost 2 bases and J lost 5, with 11 bases in between. DNA for the CDR3: TGTGCCAGCAGCTTACAGGGTGGCGACGAGCAGTACTTC. Its translation: CASSLQGGDEQYF.

The chain couples TRBV23-1 to TRBJ2-4; tentatively, D is TRBD2 (6 bases). TRBV23-1 is designated an ORF whose function remains uncertain. The CDR3 sequence is 15 residues long. V was clipped by 11 bases and J by 1 base, with 18 bases between them. The CDR3 protein is CAPSPGDPAKNIQYF. The CDR3, as DNA: TGCGCCCCTTCCCCGGGGGACCCTGCCAAAAACATTCAGTACTTC.

The chain is built from TRBV2 and TRBJ1-2, with TRBD1 as a possible D gene (5 bases). The CDR3 is 14 amino acids. Trimming removed 4 bases from V and 2 bases from J, with 11 bases in between. Germline-derived CDR1 and CDR2 are SNHLY and FYNNEI. The CDR3 sequence is CASSGWDRNYGYTF. The CDR3, as DNA: TGTGCCAGCAGTGGATGGGACCGAAACTATGGCTACACCTTC. Filled out from reference TRBV2 and TRBJ1-2, the complete variable domain reads EPEVTQTPSHQVTQMGQEVILRCVPISNHLYFYWYRQILGQKVEFLVSFYNNEISEKSEIFDDQFSVERPDGSNFTLKIRSTKLEDSAMYFCASSGWDRNYGYTFGSGTRLTVV.

V usage is TRBV30 and J usage is TRBJ1-2; TRBD1 aligns across 8 bases. This CDR3 is 13 amino acids long. The J segment lost 6 bases and the V segment lost 5 bases, leaving 8 bases of the junction unmatched. Germline CDR1 is GTSNPN and CDR2 is SVGIG (reference sequence). This CDR3 reads CAWGPDRAHGYTF. For the CDR3, the DNA is TGTGCCTGGGGCCCGGACAGGGCCCATGGCTACACCTTC.

This sequence joins TRBV18 and TRBJ1-1; D may be TRBD1 (5 bases). Trimming pared 3 bases from V and 6 bases from J, leaving 11 bases between. The CDR3 loop spans 13 amino acids. Looked up from germline, CDR1 is KGHSH and CDR2 is LQKENI. The CDR3 region has the DNA TGTGCCAGCTCACCTGTCAGGGATTCTGAAGCTTTCTTT. As protein: CASSPVRDSEAFF.

The CDR3 region has the DNA TGCAGCGTTAGCGGGACTAGCGGAGAAGAGACCCAGTACTTC. Translation: CSVSGTSGEETQYF. V usage is TRBV29-1 and J usage is TRBJ2-5; 11 positions agree with TRBD2. Trimming cost V 5 bases and J 3 bases; bases outside gene matches: 5. This CDR3 is 14 amino acids long. CDR1 SQVTM and CDR2 ANQGSEA come from the germline V gene. Combining the CDR3 with reference TRBV29-1 and TRBJ2-5 gives the whole variable domain SAVISQKPSRDICQRGTSLTIQCQVDSQVTMMFWYRQQPGQSLTLIATANQGSEATYESGFVIDKFPISRPNLTFSTLTVSNMSPEDSSIYLCSVSGTSGEETQYFGPGTRLLVL.

In this sample, this clone turned up once. The V call is TRBV5-1, the J call TRBJ2-5; 7 bases are a match to TRBD2. Germline V gives CDR1 SGHRS, CDR2 YFSETQ. This CDR3 has 14 amino acids. J lost 4 bases, V lost 4 bases, and 7 bases had no gene match. This CDR3 reads CASSPGTITETQYF. CDR3 sequence (DNA): TGCGCCAGCAGCCCGGGGACTATCACAGAGACCCAGTACTTC.

The V gene is TRBV7-6, the J gene TRBJ2-3, with D perhaps TRBD1 (6 bases). Germline CDR1 and CDR2: SGHVS and FNYEAQ. The germline V and J ends were trimmed by 1 base and 5 bases, with 10 bases remaining between them. The length of the CDR3 is 14 residues. In DNA, the CDR3 is TGTGCCAGCAGCTTAGGAACAGGGCAAGATACGCAGTATTTT. It yields the protein CASSLGTGQDTQYF.

V and J are TRBV19 and TRBJ2-7; TRBD1 agrees at 9 bases. The germline gives CDR1 LNHDA, CDR2 SQIVND (reference sequence). V trimming: 6 bases; J trimming: 3 bases; junction bases outside the gene matches: 3. The CDR3 runs 13 residues. CDR3 sequence: CASSPDRGYEQYF. The CDR3 DNA reads as TGTGCCAGTAGCCCGGACAGGGGCTACGAGCAGTACTTC.